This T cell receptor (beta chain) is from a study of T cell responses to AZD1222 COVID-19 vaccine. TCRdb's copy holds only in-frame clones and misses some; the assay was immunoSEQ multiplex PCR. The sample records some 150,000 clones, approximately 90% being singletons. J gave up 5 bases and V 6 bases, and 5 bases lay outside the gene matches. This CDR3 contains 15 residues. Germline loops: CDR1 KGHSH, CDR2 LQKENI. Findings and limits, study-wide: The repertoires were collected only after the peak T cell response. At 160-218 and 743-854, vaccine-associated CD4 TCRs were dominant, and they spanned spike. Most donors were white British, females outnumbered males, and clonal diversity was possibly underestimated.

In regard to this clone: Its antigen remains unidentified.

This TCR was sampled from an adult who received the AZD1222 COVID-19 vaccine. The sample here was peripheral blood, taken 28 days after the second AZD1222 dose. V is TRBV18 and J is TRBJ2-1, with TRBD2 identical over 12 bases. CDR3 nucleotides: TGTGCCAGCTCGCCGGGACTAGCGGGTAACAATGAGCAGTTCTTC. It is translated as CASSPGLAGNNEQFF.